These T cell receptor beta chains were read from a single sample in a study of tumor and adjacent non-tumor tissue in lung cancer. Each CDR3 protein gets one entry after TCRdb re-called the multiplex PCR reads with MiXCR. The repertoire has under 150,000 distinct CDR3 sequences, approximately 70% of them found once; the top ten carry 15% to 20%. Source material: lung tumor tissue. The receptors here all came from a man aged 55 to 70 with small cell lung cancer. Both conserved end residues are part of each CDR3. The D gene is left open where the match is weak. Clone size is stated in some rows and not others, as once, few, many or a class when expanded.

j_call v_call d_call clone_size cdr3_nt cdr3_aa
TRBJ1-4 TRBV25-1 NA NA TGTGCCAGCAGTGAACCCCCCGGGAGGGGCGAGGAAAAACTGTTTTTT CASSEPPGRGEEKLFF
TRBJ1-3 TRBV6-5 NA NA TGTGACAGCACCAGCACGGGACCATCTGGAAACACCATATATTTT CDSTSTGPSGNTIYF
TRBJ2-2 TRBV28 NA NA TGTGTCAGCAGTTTTCTCAGGGAGCTGTTTTTC CVSSFLRELFF
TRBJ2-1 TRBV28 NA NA TGTGCCAGCACCGACCAGTCCTCCTACAATGAGCAGTTCTTC CASTDQSSYNEQFF
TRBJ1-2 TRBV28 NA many TGTGCCAGCAGTTTAGTTCAGGTCCAGGGCTACACCTTC CASSLVQVQGYTF
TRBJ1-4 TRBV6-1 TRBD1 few TGTGCCAGCAGTGAATCCGGAGCCGGGACAGGGTCTGAAAAACTGTTTTTT CASSESGAGTGSEKLFF
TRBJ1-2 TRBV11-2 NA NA TGTGCCAGCAGCCCAGACCGCGGGGGGGGCTACATCTTC CASSPDRGGGYIF
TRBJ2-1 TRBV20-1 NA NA TGCAGTGCAAAGGGGCTAGTGGGATACAATGAGCACTTCTTC CSAKGLVGYNEHFF
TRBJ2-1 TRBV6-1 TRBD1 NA TGTGCCAGCAGTGAAATGACAGGGGGCGGTGATGAGCAGTTCTTC CASSEMTGGGDEQFF
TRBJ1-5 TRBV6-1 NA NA TGTGCCAGCAGTGAACAGAGGAGGGAGCGGCCCCACCATTTT CASSEQRRERPHHF
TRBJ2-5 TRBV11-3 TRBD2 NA TGTGCCAGCAGCTGTGGACTAGCGGGAGTTGGTCCAGAGACCCAGTACTTC CASSCGLAGVGPETQYF
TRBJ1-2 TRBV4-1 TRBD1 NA TGCGCCAACAGCCACGAAGTAAAGCAGGGGGCCCACTATGGCTACACCTTC CANSHEVKQGAHYGYTF
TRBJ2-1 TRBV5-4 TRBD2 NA TGTGCCAGCAGCAAGACTAGCGGGGGACGGGGAGGGGAGCAGTTCTTC CASSKTSGGRGGEQFF
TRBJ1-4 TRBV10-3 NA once TGTGCCACCCAGGGAGGCGTAGAAATACTGTTTTTT CATQGGVEILFF
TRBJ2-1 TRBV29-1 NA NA TGCAACACTGGGGGTAATGAGCAGTTCTTC CNTGGNEQFF
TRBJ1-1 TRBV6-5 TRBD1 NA TGTGCCAGCGCCGGGACAGGGACGTCGAACACTGAAGCTTTCTTT CASAGTGTSNTEAFF
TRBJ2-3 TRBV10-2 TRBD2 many TGCGCCAGCAGTGGAACGGGGGGAGGGGCAGATACGCAGTATTTT CASSGTGGGADTQYF
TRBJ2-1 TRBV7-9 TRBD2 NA TGTGCCAGCAGCTCCGCACCGGGACTAGGACTTGAGCAGTTCTTC CASSSAPGLGLEQFF
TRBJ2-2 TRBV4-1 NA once TGCGCCAGCAGCCAAGAAGGTCCCCCAACCAGGGAGCTGTTTTTT CASSQEGPPTRELFF
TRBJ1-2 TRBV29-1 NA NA TGCAGCGTTGAAATGAGGGACCCGACTAGCTTTAGCTATGGCTACACCTTC CSVEMRDPTSFSYGYTF
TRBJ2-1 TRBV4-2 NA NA TGTGCCAGCAGCCAAGAGCTAGCGAGGGACTACAATGAGCAGTTCTTC CASSQELARDYNEQFF
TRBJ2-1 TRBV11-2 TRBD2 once TGTGCCAGCGGCCACGGACTAGCGGGAAATAATGAACAGTTCTTC CASGHGLAGNNEQFF
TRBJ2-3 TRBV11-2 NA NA TGTGCCAGCAACTTCAACATCGGAGGCACAGATACGCAGTATTTT CASNFNIGGTDTQYF
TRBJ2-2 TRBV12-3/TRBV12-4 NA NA TGTGCCAGTGGGGCCTGGAACACCAGGGAGCCGTTTTTT CASGAWNTREPFF
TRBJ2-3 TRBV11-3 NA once TGTGCCAGCAGCTTAGCTGGGGGAGATGTAACGCAGTATTTT CASSLAGGDVTQYF
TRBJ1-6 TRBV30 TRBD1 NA TGTGCCTGGACCACCGTCGGAACAGGGGCGAATTCACCCCTCCACTTT CAWTTVGTGANSPLHF
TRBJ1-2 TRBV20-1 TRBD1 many TGCAGTGCTAGCCCGGGACAGGGGTCAGCTAACTATGGCTACACCTTC CSASPGQGSANYGYTF
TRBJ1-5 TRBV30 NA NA TGTGCCTGGAGTGTAGCAGGGGAACAGGACCAGCATTTT CAWSVAGEQDQHF
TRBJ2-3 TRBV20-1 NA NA TGCAGTGCTGGAGGGCCGGGGTGGACAGATACGCAGTATTTT CSAGGPGWTDTQYF
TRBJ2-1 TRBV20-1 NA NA TGCAGTGTTAGAGATCCTGGCGGGTTCTACAATGAGCAGTTCTTC CSVRDPGGFYNEQFF
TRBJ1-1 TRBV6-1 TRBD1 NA TGTGCCAGCAGTTGGGACAGGGGGGGCACTGAAGCTTTCTTT CASSWDRGGTEAFF
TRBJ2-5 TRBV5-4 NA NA TGTACCAGCAGCCCCCGGAGGGATGGGCAAGAGACCCAGTACTTC CTSSPRRDGQETQYF
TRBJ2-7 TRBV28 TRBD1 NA TGTGCCAGCAGTCGACAGGGGGCCTACGAGCAGTACTTC CASSRQGAYEQYF
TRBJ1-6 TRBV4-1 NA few TGCGCCAGCAGCCAAGGCCCCAGGACCACCCTCCACTTT CASSQGPRTTLHF
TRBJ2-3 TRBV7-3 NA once TGTGCCAGCAGCTTAACCGACCCTCGAAACACAGATACGCAGTATTTT CASSLTDPRNTDTQYF
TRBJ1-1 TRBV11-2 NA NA TGTGCCTGTAGCTTTTGCACTGAAGCTTTCTTT CACSFCTEAFF
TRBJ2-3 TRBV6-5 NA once TGTGCCAGCAATTCCCTAGGGGCTGGCGATACGCAGTATTTT CASNSLGAGDTQYF
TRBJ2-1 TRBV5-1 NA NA TGCGCCAGCAGCCAGAAGCGGTCGGGGGAGCAGTTCTTC CASSQKRSGEQFF
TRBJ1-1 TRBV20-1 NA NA TGCAGTGCTTCCGACCACGTGGGGGTTCAAGTGAGCACTGAAGCTTCCTTC CSASDHVGVQVSTEASF
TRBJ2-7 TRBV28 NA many TGTGCCAGCAGTTTATATAGGGTTGGGTGGACCTCCTACGAGCAGTACTTC CASSLYRVGWTSYEQYF
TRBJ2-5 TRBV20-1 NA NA TGCAGTGCTAGAGTAGGGGCGAAGGAGACCCAGTACTTC CSARVGAKETQYF
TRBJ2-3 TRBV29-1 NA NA TGCATCATTACTAGCAGCACAGATACGCAGTATTTT CIITSSTDTQYF
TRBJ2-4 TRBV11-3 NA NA TGTGACAGCAACTTAGAGGGACACATTCGGTACTTC CDSNLEGHIRYF
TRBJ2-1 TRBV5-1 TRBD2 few TGCGCCAGCAGCGCGGGACTAGCGGGATTTAGGCCCAATGAGCAGTTCTTC CASSAGLAGFRPNEQFF
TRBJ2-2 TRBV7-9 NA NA TGTGCCAGCAGCTCAACGGGGGTTAACACCGGGGAGCTGTTTTTT CASSSTGVNTGELFF
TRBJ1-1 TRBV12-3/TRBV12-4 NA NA TGTACCTGCAGTTTAAGGGGAAACACTGAAGCTTTCTTT CTCSLRGNTEAFF
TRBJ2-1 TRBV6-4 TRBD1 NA TGTGCCAGCAGTGAGGGACAGGAGAACAATGAGCAGTTCTTC CASSEGQENNEQFF
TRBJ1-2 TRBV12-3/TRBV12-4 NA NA TGTGCAAACAGTTCCGGTTTGGGCTATGGCTACACCTTC CANSSGLGYGYTF
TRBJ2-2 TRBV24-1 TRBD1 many TGTGCCACCAGTGATCAATGGACAGGGATCACCGGGGAGCTGTTTTTT CATSDQWTGITGELFF
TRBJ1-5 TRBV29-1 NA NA TGCAGCGTTGGCGATTGGGCAAATCAGTTCCAGCATTTT CSVGDWANQFQHF
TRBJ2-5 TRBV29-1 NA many TGCAGCGTCGGCCCTCCCAGGGGTGGTGAGACCCAGTACTTC CSVGPPRGGETQYF
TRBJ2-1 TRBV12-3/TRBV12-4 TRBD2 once TGTGCCAGCAGTTCCCGGGGGGAAGTGGGACGCATGCGTGAGCAGTTCTTC CASSSRGEVGRMREQFF
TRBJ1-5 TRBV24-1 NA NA TGTGTCACCAGTGGGGAGGGAGAAGGGAGCAATCAGCCCCAGCATTTT CVTSGEGEGSNQPQHF
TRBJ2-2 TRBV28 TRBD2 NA TGTGCCAGCGGAAATAGCGGGATCAACACCGGGGAGCTGTTTTTT CASGNSGINTGELFF
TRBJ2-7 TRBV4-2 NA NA TGTGCCAGCAGCCAAGATGAGAGGTCCTCCCACGAGCAGTACTTC CASSQDERSSHEQYF